This T cell receptor (beta chain) emerged from a study of tumor and adjacent non-tumor tissue in lung cancer. No cell sorting was done before RNA was extracted from the tissue. Distant lung tissue was collected more than 3 cm away from the tumor edge. This clonotype was seen just once. Antigen specificity is unknown. As the CDR3 is not closed by the conserved phenylalanine or tryptophan, this likely results from a read error. Because the CDR3's place on the DNA is in doubt, the DNA is left out and the CDR3 is given as listed by TCRdb. Three rounds of nested PCR, following a modified ARM-PCR protocol, produced the TCRbeta library. TCRdb ran MiXCR on the multiplex PCR reads and lists one entry per CDR3 protein. The sample lists about 48,000 distinct CDR3 sequences; around 64% were seen once. The CDR3 spans 22 residues, counting both ends. Looked up from germline, CDR1 is LGHNA and CDR2 is YNFKEQ. Overall study results and limits: Tumor tissue had significantly higher TCR diversity than normal lung. In normal lung, the top 100 clones were significantly more dominant than in tumor.

The sample consisted of distant non-tumor lung tissue. This TCR was sampled from a woman in her seventies with non-small cell lung cancer. The chain uses TRBV4-2 and TRBJ2-7; the D call of TRBD2 is as the table states it, not checked on the DNA. The CDR3 sequence is CASSQVFIRLLAGLPSSYEQHS.